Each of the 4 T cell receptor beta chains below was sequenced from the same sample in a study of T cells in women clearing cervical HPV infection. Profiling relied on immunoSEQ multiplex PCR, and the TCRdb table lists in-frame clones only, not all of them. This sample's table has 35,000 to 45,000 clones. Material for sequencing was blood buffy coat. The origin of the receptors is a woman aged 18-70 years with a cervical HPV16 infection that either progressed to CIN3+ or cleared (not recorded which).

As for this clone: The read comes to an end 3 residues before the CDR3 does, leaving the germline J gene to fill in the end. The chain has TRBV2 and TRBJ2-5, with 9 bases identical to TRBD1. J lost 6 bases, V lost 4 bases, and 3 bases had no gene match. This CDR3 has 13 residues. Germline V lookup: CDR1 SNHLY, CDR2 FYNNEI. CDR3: CASSGDRGKTQYF. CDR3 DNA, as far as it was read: TGTGCCAGCAGTGGAGACAGGGGGAAGACC.

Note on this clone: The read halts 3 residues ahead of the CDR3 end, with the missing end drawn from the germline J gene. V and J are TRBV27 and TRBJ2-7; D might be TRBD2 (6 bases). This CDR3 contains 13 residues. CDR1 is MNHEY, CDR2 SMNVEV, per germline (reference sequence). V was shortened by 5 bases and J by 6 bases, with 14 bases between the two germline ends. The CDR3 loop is CASSPGVGSEQYF. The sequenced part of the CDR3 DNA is TGTGCCAGCAGTCCGGGGGTTGGTTCCGAG.

CDR3 bases read: TGTGCCAGCAGGAGGGGGACAGGGTGGGCCGAAGAGACG. Its protein product is CASRRGTGWAEET. Given in full, the CDR3 is CASRRGTGWAEETQYF. The chain has TRBV2 and TRBJ2-3; 9 nucleotides agree with TRBD1. The sequence runs out 3 residues before the end of the CDR3; the remainder is reconstructed from the germline J gene. Per the germline V gene, CDR1 is SNHLY and CDR2 is FYNNEI. The CDR3 covers 16 residues.

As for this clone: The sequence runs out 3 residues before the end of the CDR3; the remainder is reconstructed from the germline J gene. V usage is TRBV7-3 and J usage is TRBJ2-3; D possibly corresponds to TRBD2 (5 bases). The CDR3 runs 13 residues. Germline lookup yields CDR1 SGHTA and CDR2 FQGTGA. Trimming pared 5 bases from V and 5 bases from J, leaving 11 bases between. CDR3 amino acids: CASSTTRVDTQYF. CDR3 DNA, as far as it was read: TGTGCCAGCAGCACCACTAGGGTAGATACG.